This TCR beta chain came from a study of blood T cell repertoires in COVID-19. Germline loops: CDR1 SGHRS, CDR2 YFSETQ. The CDR3 is 16 residues long. J was trimmed by 3 bases and V by 4 bases; bases with no gene match: 7. Some clones are missing from TCRdb's copy, which holds only in-frame ones; the method was immunoSEQ multiplex PCR. The data contain around 100,000 clones, just under 85% of them singletons. The receptor was isolated from a man aged 45 to 65 with active or convalescent COVID-19. This chain joins TRBV5-1 and TRBJ2-1; 10 positions match TRBD1. The sequenced sample was peripheral blood. The CDR3 here is CASSPRTGGFYNEQFF. In DNA, the CDR3 is TGCGCCAGCAGCCCGCGGACAGGGGGGTTCTACAATGAGCAGTTCTTC.